Following are 10 T cell receptor beta chains from one sample sequenced in a study of blood T cell repertoires in COVID-19. The repertoire was sequenced with immunoSEQ multiplex PCR; TCRdb's copy has only in-frame clones and lacks some. The sample has roughly 140,000 clones; roughly 86% are singletons. Sequencing was carried out using peripheral blood. The receptors come from a human donor in a cohort sampled during active COVID-19.

This clone was detected a few times. The chain employs TRBV6-5 and TRBJ2-3; the match to TRBD1 covers 7 bases. The CDR3 sequence is 15 residues long. CDR1 is MNHEY, CDR2 SVGAGI, per germline. V dropped 0 bases and J dropped 4; count of bases not matched to a gene: 4. The CDR3 region has the DNA TGTGCCAGCAGTTACTCGACAGGGCGGGCAGATACGCAGTATTTT. It specifies CASSYSTGRADTQYF.

The chain is built from TRBV4-1 and TRBJ1-1; 8 bases map to TRBD1. V lost 5 bases, J lost 4 bases, and 3 bases stayed unmatched. CDR3 size: 13 residues. Looked up from germline, CDR1 is MGHRA and CDR2 is YSYEKL. This CDR3 reads CASSLQGGTEAFF. The DNA for the CDR3 is TGCGCCAGCAGCTTACAGGGGGGCACTGAAGCTTTCTTT.

This clone was seen a single time. V usage is TRBV5-1 and J usage is TRBJ2-4; the match to TRBD1 covers 7 bases. The CDR3 totals 17 residues. Germline V CDR1 and CDR2: SGHRS, YFSETQ. V gave up 0 bases and J gave up 2 bases; unmatched junction bases: 8. CDR3 sequence (DNA): TGCGCCAGCAGCTTGGGACAGGGTGGGGTAACCAAAAACATTCAGTACTTC. This codes for CASSLGQGGVTKNIQYF.

This clone has just a few counts. As DNA, the CDR3 is TGTGCCAGCAGTAGCCGGGACTGGTATGGAGGGATGACCTACGAGCAGTACTTC. Protein: CASSSRDWYGGMTYEQYF. This sequence joins TRBV27 and TRBJ2-7, with D perhaps matching TRBD2 (6 bases). Between the trimmed V and J ends, which lost 5 bases and 2 bases, there was a span of 25 bases. The CDR3 is made up of 18 amino acids. Germline CDR1 reads MNHEY; CDR2 reads SMNVEV (reference sequence).

The CDR3 DNA reads TGTGCCAGCAGCTCCCTAGCGGGGGGCAATGAGCAGTTCTTC. This translates into CASSSLAGGNEQFF. The chain recombines TRBV11-3 with TRBJ2-1, with TRBD2 identical over 11 bases. Germline values: CDR1 SGHNT, CDR2 YENEEA. CDR3 length equals 14 residues. J gave up 6 bases and V 4 bases, and 2 bases lay outside the gene matches.

The rearrangement links TRBV18 to TRBJ2-7; the D gene is possibly TRBD1 (6 bases). This CDR3 region has 14 residues. The germline V and J ends were trimmed by 4 bases and 4 bases, with 14 bases remaining between them. CDR1 KGHSH and CDR2 LQKENI come from the germline V gene. The CDR3, as DNA: TGTGCCAGCTCACAACAGGGTGGGGATTACGAGCAGTACTTC. Its translation: CASSQQGGDYEQYF.

The chain has TRBV7-6 and TRBJ2-1; no clear D gene. Germline values: CDR1 SGHVS, CDR2 FNYEAQ. The V end was cut by 4 bases, the J end by 1 base, with 14 bases between. The CDR3 extends over 16 amino acids. The CDR3 loop is CASSSLPTPSYNEQFF. As DNA, the CDR3 is TGTGCCAGCAGCTCCCTCCCCACACCTTCCTACAATGAGCAGTTCTTC.

The CDR3 loop reads CASTRQPTGTGISSSPLHF. DNA for the CDR3: TGTGCCAGCACCCGTCAGCCTACCGGGACAGGGATAAGTAGTTCACCCCTCCACTTT. This rearrangement joins TRBV2 to TRBJ1-6; 9 positions match TRBD1. Per the germline V gene, CDR1 is SNHLY and CDR2 is FYNNEI. This CDR3 region has 19 residues. V lost 7 bases and J lost 9; bases outside the gene matches: 22.

V usage is TRBV6-6 and J usage is TRBJ2-2, with a possible D match to TRBD2 (6 bases). CDR1 is MNHNY, CDR2 SVGAGI, per germline (reference sequence). This CDR3 is 15 amino acids long. V gave up 6 bases and J gave up 1 base, with 12 bases separating them. CDR3 coding DNA: TGTGCCAGCAGCTACACCGGGGGGAACACCGGGGAGCTGTTTTTT. Its protein product is CASSYTGGNTGELFF.

The chain combines TRBV11-2 with TRBJ2-3; D remains ambiguous. CDR1 is SGHAT and CDR2 is FQNNGV in the germline V gene. The CDR3 runs to 13 residues. V dropped 5 bases and J dropped 2 bases, with 8 bases sitting between them. The CDR3 loop is CASSLGYTDTQYF. The CDR3 bases are TGTGCCAGCAGCCTAGGCTACACAGATACGCAGTATTTT.